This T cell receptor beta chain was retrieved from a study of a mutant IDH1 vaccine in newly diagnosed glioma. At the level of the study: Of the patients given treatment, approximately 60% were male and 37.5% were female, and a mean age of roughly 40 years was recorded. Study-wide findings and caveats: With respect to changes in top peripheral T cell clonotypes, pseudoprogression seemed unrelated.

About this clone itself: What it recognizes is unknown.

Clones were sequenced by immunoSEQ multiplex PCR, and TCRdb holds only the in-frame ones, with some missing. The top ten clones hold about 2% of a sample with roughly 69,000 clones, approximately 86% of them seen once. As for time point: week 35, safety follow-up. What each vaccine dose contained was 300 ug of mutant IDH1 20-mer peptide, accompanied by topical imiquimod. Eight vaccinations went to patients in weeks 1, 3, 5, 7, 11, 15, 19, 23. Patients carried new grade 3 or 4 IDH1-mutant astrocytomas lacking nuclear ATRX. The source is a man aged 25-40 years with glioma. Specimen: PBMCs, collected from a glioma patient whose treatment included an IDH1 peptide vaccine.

Written as DNA, the CDR3 is TGTGCCAGCTCACCTCCCTCAACCGGGACAGTGTCGCCCGAGCAGTACTTC. The encoded protein is CASSPPSTGTVSPEQYF. J is TRBJ2-7 and V is TRBV18; TRBD1 matches at 7 bases. The CDR3 loop spans 17 amino acids. Losses at the gene ends were 3 bases for V and 6 bases for J; bases not matched to a gene: 17. The germline gives CDR1 KGHSH, CDR2 LQKENI.